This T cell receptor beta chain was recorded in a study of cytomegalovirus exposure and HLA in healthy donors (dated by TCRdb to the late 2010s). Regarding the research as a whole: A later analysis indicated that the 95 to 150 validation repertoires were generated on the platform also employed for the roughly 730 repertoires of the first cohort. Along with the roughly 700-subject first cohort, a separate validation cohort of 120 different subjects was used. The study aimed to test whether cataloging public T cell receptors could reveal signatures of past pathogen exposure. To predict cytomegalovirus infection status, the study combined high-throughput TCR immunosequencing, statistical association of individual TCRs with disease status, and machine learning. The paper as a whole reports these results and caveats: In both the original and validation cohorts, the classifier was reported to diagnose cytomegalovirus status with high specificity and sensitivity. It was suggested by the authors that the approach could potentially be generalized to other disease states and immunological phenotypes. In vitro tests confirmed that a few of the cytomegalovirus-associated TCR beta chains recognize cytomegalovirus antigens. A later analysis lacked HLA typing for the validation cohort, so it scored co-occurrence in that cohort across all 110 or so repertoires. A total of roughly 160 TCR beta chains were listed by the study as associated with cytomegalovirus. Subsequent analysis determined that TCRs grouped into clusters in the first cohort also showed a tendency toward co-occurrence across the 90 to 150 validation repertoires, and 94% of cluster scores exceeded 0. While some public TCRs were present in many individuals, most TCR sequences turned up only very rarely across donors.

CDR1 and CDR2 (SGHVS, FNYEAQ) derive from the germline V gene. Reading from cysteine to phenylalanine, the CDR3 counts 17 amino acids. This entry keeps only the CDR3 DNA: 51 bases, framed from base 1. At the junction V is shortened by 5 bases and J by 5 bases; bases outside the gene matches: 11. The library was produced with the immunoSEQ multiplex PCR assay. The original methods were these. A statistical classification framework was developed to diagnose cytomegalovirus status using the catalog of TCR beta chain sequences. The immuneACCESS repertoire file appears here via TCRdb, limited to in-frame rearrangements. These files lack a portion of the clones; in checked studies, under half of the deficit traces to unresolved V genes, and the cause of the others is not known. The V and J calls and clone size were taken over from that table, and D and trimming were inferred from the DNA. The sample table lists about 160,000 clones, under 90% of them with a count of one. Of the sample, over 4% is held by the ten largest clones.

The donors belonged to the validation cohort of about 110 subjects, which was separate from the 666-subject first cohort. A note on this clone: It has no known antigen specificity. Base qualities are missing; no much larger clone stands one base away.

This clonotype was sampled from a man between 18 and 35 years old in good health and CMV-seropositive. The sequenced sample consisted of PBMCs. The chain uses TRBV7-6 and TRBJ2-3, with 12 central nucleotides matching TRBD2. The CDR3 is CASSPRLAGDGQDTQYF. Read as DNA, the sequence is TGTGCCAGCAGCCCAAGACTAGCGGGAGATGGTCAAGATACGCAGTATTTT. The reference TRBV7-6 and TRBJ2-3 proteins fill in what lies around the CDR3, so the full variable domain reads GAGVSQSPRYKVTKRGQDVALRCDPISGHVSLYWYRQALGQGPEFLTYFNYEAQQDKSGLPNDRFSAERPEGSISTLTIQRTEQRDSAMYRCASSPRLAGDGQDTQYFGPGTRLTVL.